The 17 T cell receptor beta chains in this list originate from one sample, sequenced in a study of OX40 agonist ivuxolimab in advanced cancers. The assay was immunoSEQ multiplex PCR, and TCRdb's table has in-frame clones only and misses some. The data show roughly 40,000 clones, with 70% to 90% seen just once and 12% held by the top ten. Here the sequenced sample was CD4+ or CD8+ T cells sorted from blood, taken in a trial of the OX40 agonist ivuxolimab. All receptors derive from an adult with an advanced solid tumor such as melanoma, head and neck, liver or kidney cancer.

The DNA of the CDR3 is TGTGCCACCAGCAGAGATAAGGGGAGAAGAGGTGAAAAACTGTTTTTT. It specifies CATSRDKGRRGEKLFF. This chain joins TRBV15 and TRBJ1-4; a possible D gene is TRBD1 (5 bases). The germline V and J ends were trimmed by 0 bases and 7 bases, with 15 bases remaining between them. The CDR3 consists of 16 residues. Germline CDR1 LNHNV, CDR2 YYDKDF (reference sequence).

This rearrangement joins TRBV6-5 to TRBJ1-1, with D unclear. This CDR3 is 14 amino acids long. CDR1 and CDR2 from the germline V gene are MNHEY and SVGAGI. Deletions cut 3 bases from V and 4 bases from J, with 12 bases between. CDR3 loop: CASSYSRGGTEAFF. CDR3 coding DNA: TGTGCCAGCAGTTATTCCCGGGGAGGCACTGAAGCTTTCTTT.

This clone turned up a few times. J is TRBJ2-1 and V is TRBV6-1; the match to TRBD2 covers 10 bases. The CDR3 contains 15 residues. J lost 2 bases, V lost 6 bases, and 4 bases had no gene match. Germline V CDR1 and CDR2: MNHNS, SASEGT. The CDR3, as DNA: TGTGCCAGCAGACCACTAGCGGGAACCTACAATGAGCAGTTCTTC. It specifies CASRPLAGTYNEQFF.

This clone was recorded only once. The V gene is TRBV27, the J gene TRBJ1-1; TRBD1 aligns across 8 bases. The length of the CDR3 is 14 residues. Germline loops: CDR1 MNHEY, CDR2 SMNVEV (reference sequence). Unmatched junction bases numbered 4, after V lost 6 bases and J lost 1 base. The CDR3 DNA reads as TGTGCCAGCAGCCCGGACAGGGAGAACACTGAAGCTTTCTTT. Translation: CASSPDRENTEAFF.

The chain is built from TRBV28 and TRBJ1-1; D is uncertain. The germline V gene encodes CDR1 MDHEN and CDR2 SYDVKM. Trimming removed 4 bases from V and 7 bases from J, with 16 bases in between. This CDR3 comprises 14 residues. The chain's CDR3 is CASSSLGRVIEAFF. Written as DNA, the CDR3 is TGTGCCAGCAGTTCCCTCGGGAGGGTTATTGAAGCTTTCTTT.

The rearrangement links TRBV19 to TRBJ1-4; 7 nucleotides line up with TRBD1. Per germline, CDR1 LNHDA and CDR2 SQIVND (reference sequence). CDR3 length equals 14 residues. After removal of 8 bases from V and 6 bases from J, the junction contained 9 bases not matched to a gene. The CDR3 coding sequence is TGTGCCAGTTGGAGGAGGGGGCCGCATGAAAAACTGTTTTTT. This gives the protein CASWRRGPHEKLFF.

The chain carries TRBV14 and TRBJ1-2, with 7 bases matching TRBD1. The V and J ends lost 4 bases and 4 bases, in that order; junction bases with no gene match: 3. Germline assignment: CDR1 SGHDN and CDR2 FVKESK. CDR3 length equals 13 residues. This chain's CDR3 is CASSPGQTYGYTF. The DNA for the CDR3 is TGTGCCAGCAGCCCGGGACAGACCTATGGCTACACCTTC.

The chain carries TRBV6-1 and TRBJ2-7, with TRBD2 identical over 10 bases. The V and J ends lost 2 bases and 4 bases, in that order; junction bases with no gene match: 8. Germline-derived CDR1 and CDR2 are MNHNS and SASEGT. CDR3 length: 16 amino acids. CDR3 coding DNA: TGTGCCAGCAGTGAAACGTTGAGCGGGAGGGGGTACGAGCAGTACTTC. Protein product: CASSETLSGRGYEQYF.

The chain couples TRBV9 to TRBJ2-3, with 8 positions matching TRBD2. V was clipped by 0 bases and J by 2 bases; unmatched bases: 8. CDR1 is SGDLS and CDR2 is YYNGEE in the germline V gene. This CDR3 comprises 17 residues. Here the CDR3 reads CASSVGGSGDPTDTQYF. As DNA, the CDR3 is TGTGCCAGCAGCGTAGGGGGTAGCGGGGACCCCACAGATACGCAGTATTTT.

The V and J genes are TRBV7-9 and TRBJ2-3; 7 nucleotides align to TRBD2. The germline V gene has CDR1 SEHNR and CDR2 FQNEAQ (reference sequence). After removal of 6 bases from V and 4 bases from J, the junction contained 10 bases not matched to a gene. This CDR3 is built from 15 residues. CDR3 nucleotides: TGTGCCAGCAGTTTTCACCGGGACTACGCAGATACGCAGTATTTT. Translation gives CASSFHRDYADTQYF.

The CDR3 region has the DNA TGTGCCAGCAGTCCCCTCGCCTCCTACAATGAGCAGTTCTTC. This encodes CASSPLASYNEQFF. The gene calls are TRBV27 and TRBJ2-1; D call uncertain. Germline V gives CDR1 MNHEY, CDR2 SMNVEV (reference sequence). Trimming left V 5 bases short and J 0 bases short, with 8 bases between. This CDR3 region has 14 residues.

The J gene is TRBJ2-1, the V gene TRBV7-9, with a tentative D call TRBD1 (6 bases). Deletions cut 4 bases from V and 4 bases from J, with 8 bases between. Germline loops: CDR1 SEHNR, CDR2 FQNEAQ (reference sequence). There are 13 residues in the CDR3. The chain's CDR3 is CASSSQGYNEQFF. In nucleotides, the CDR3 is TGTGCCAGCAGCTCACAGGGTTACAATGAGCAGTTCTTC.

V and J are TRBV5-1 and TRBJ2-7; 10 nucleotides agree with TRBD2. In germline, CDR1 is SGHRS, CDR2 YFSETQ. There are 16 residues in the CDR3. V lost 2 bases, J lost 0 bases, and 5 bases stayed unmatched. The CDR3 here is CASSFVASGSSYEQYF. The CDR3 region has the DNA TGCGCCAGCAGCTTTGTGGCTAGCGGGAGCTCCTACGAGCAGTACTTC.

In its sample, this clone was seen a few times. The chain employs TRBV5-1 and TRBJ1-2; no definite D call. Germline loops: CDR1 SGHRS, CDR2 YFSETQ. The CDR3 contains 13 residues. V lost 3 bases and J 9 bases, leaving 15 bases between the germline ends. This chain's CDR3 is CASSSDLGGSYTF. CDR3 sequence (DNA): TGCGCCAGCAGCTCGGACCTGGGCGGGAGCTACACCTTC.

The chain uses TRBV9 and TRBJ2-7; the D gene is possibly TRBD1 (6 bases). Trimming removed 0 bases at V and 0 bases at J, with 7 bases between. The V gene's germline CDR1 is SGDLS and CDR2 YYNGEE. The length of the CDR3 is 14 residues. The chain's CDR3 is CASSVEGDSYEQYF. The DNA for the CDR3 is TGTGCCAGCAGCGTAGAGGGGGACTCCTACGAGCAGTACTTC.

The chain carries TRBV19 and TRBJ2-1, with D unresolved. Trimming stripped 2 bases from V and 0 bases from J, with 14 bases between. The CDR3 covers 17 residues. The V gene's germline CDR1 is LNHDA and CDR2 SQIVND (reference sequence). The CDR3 nucleotides read TGTGCCAGTAGTATATATCTAACAATCTACTCCTACAATGAGCAGTTCTTC. Translated, it gives CASSIYLTIYSYNEQFF.

By share, this clone ranks as medium-sized. The gene calls are TRBV7-9 and TRBJ2-3; TRBD1 is a possible D gene (7 bases). The CDR3 is 17 amino acids. V lost 1 base to trimming and J lost 7 bases, with 21 bases between them. The germline V gene has CDR1 SEHNR and CDR2 FQNEAQ (reference sequence). CDR3 sequence reads: CASSLGGAGTAGYTQYF. CDR3 sequence (DNA): TGTGCCAGCAGCTTAGGTGGTGCCGGGACAGCGGGCTATACGCAGTATTTT.